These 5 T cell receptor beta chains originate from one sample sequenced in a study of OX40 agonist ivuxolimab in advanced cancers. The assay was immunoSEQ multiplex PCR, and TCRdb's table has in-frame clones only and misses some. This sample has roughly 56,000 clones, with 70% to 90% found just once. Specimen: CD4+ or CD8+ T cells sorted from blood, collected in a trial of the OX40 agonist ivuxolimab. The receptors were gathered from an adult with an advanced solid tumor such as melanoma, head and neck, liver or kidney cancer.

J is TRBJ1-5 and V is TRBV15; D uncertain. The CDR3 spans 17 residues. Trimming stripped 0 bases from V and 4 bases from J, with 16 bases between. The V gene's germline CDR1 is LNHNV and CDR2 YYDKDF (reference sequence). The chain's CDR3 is CATSRDTFLTGNQPQHF. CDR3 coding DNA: TGTGCCACCAGCAGAGATACTTTCCTGACTGGTAATCAGCCCCAGCATTTT.

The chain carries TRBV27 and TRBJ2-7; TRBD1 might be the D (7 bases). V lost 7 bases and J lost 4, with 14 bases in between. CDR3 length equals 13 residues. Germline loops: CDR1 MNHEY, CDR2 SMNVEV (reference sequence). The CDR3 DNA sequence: TGTGCCAGCAACTCGCAGGGGGGATACGAGCAGTACTTC. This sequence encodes CASNSQGGYEQYF.

CDR3 coding DNA: TGTGCCAGCAGTTATAGGAACTATGGCTACACCTTC. This translates into CASSYRNYGYTF. This chain links TRBV28 with TRBJ1-2, with D unresolved. The CDR3 consists of 12 residues. V was cut by 4 bases and J by 2 bases, with 5 bases left in between. Germline V gene data show CDR1 as MDHEN and CDR2 as SYDVKM.

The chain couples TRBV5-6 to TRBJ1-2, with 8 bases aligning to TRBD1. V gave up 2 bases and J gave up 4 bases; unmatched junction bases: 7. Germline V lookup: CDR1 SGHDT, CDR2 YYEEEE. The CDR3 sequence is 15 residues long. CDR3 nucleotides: TGTGCCAGCAGCTTCTTGGACAGGGTGGGCTATGGCTACACCTTC. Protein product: CASSFLDRVGYGYTF.

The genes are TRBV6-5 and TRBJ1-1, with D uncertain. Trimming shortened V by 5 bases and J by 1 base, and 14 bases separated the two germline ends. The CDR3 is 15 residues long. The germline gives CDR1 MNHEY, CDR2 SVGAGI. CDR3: CASSLNSKGNTEAFF. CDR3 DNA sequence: TGTGCCAGCAGTCTAAACTCAAAAGGGAACACTGAAGCTTTCTTT.